The 12 T cell receptor beta chains below come from one sample, sequenced in a study of early T cells in non-severe SARS-CoV-2 infection. TCRdb recomputed calls from the 5' RACE reads with MiXCR, one row per CDR3 protein. Of approximately 58,000 distinct CDR3 sequences listed, 11% are singletons. Sequencing was performed on whole blood. The receptors come from an adult who was a healthcare worker with PCR-confirmed SARS-CoV-2 infection or an uninfected control (not recorded which).

J is TRBJ2-1 and V is TRBV29-1, with a weak D call TRBD2 (6 bases). V was pared by 6 bases and J by 4 bases, with 10 bases between. Germline values: CDR1 SQVTM, CDR2 ANQGSEA. This CDR3 contains 12 residues. CDR3 nucleotides: TGCAGCGTCGACGGGGGTTACAATGAGCAGTTCTTC. Translating gives CSVDGGYNEQFF.

At least ten counts were recorded for this clonotype. The chain uses TRBV6-1 and TRBJ1-5; tentative D call: TRBD1 (6 bases). The CDR3 runs 17 residues. The germline V gene has CDR1 MNHNS and CDR2 SASEGT. The ends were cut back, 1 base at V and 1 base at J, with 14 bases in the middle. Here the CDR3 DNA reads TGTGCCAGCAGTGAAGATTACGGGGGGCTAAGCAATCAGCCCCAGCATTTT. This translates into CASSEDYGGLSNQPQHF.

There are a few counts of this clonotype. V usage is TRBV12-3 or TRBV12-4 and J usage is TRBJ2-6; no clear D. The CDR3 has 16 residues. Trimming cost V 5 bases and J 0 bases, with 11 bases left between them. This CDR3 is CASSPGRSSGANVLTF. CDR3 in DNA: TGTGCCAGCAGTCCCGGACGGTCCTCTGGGGCCAACGTCCTGACTTTC.

This clonotype appeared many times. CDR3 bases: TGTGCCAGCAGGCCCCCGGGACAGGGTTCGTCCGAGCAGTACTTC. It encodes CASRPPGQGSSEQYF. The chain recombines TRBV6-6 with TRBJ2-7, with 9 positions matching TRBD1. Germline V lookup: CDR1 MNHNY, CDR2 SVGAGI (reference sequence). After removal of 6 bases from V and 6 bases from J, the junction contained 12 bases not matched to a gene. The CDR3 totals 15 residues.

CDR3 sequence reads: CASSLWGTENTEAFF. CDR3 coding DNA: TGTGCCAGCAGTTTATGGGGGACGGAGAACACTGAAGCTTTCTTT. The chain recombines TRBV28 with TRBJ1-1, with D perhaps TRBD1 (5 bases). This CDR3 has 15 residues. The V gene's germline CDR1 is MDHEN and CDR2 SYDVKM. The germline V and J ends were trimmed by 0 bases and 1 base, with 9 bases remaining between them.

This chain connects TRBV28 to TRBJ2-3; the D gene is possibly TRBD2 (6 bases). This CDR3 is 13 amino acids long. Per germline, CDR1 MDHEN and CDR2 SYDVKM. With 3 bases removed from V and 4 bases from J, the gap between germline ends came to 8 bases. The CDR3 spells CASSLGEADTQYF. The CDR3, as DNA: TGTGCCAGCAGTTTGGGGGAGGCAGATACGCAGTATTTT. The whole variable domain, filled in from reference TRBV28 and TRBJ2-3, reads DVKVTQSSRYLVKRTGEKVFLECVQDMDHENMFWYRQDPGLGLRLIYFSYDVKMKEKGDIPEGYSVSREKKERFSLILESASTNQTSMYLCASSLGEADTQYFGPGTRLTVL.

This clonotype came up a few times. The rearrangement joins TRBV7-2 to TRBJ1-1; no clear D gene. Germline loops: CDR1 SGHTA, CDR2 FQGNSA. The CDR3 runs 15 residues. The V end lost 3 bases, the J end lost 4 bases, and 15 bases lay between the germline ends. The CDR3, as DNA: TGTGCCAGCAGCTTTCGAACAGCGGCCGGCACTGAAGCTTTCTTT. Translating gives CASSFRTAAGTEAFF.

This clonotype has only a few counts. The chain uses TRBV18 and TRBJ2-3; tentatively, D is TRBD1 (6 bases). V dropped 3 bases and J dropped 3 bases, with 10 bases sitting between them. The CDR3 contains 14 residues. The germline gives CDR1 KGHSH, CDR2 LQKENI. Here the CDR3 DNA reads TGTGCCAGCTCACCCAGGACAGCTACAGATACGCAGTATTTT. It encodes CASSPRTATDTQYF. Combining the CDR3 with reference TRBV18 and TRBJ2-3 gives the whole variable domain NAGVMQNPRHLVRRRGQEARLRCSPMKGHSHVYWYRQLPEEGLKFMVYLQKENIIDESGMPKERFSAEFPKEGPSILRIQQVVRGDSAAYFCASSPRTATDTQYFGPGTRLTVL.

The J gene is TRBJ2-3, the V gene TRBV9, with D maybe TRBD2 (5 bases). From germline, CDR1 is SGDLS and CDR2 YYNGEE. The V and J ends lost 0 bases and 4 bases respectively, with 12 bases between them. This CDR3 is 15 amino acids long. Here the CDR3 DNA reads TGTGCCAGCAGCGTAGTGGCGGACTGGGCAGATACGCAGTATTTT. Its protein is CASSVVADWADTQYF.

This clonotype has just a few counts. The chain uses TRBV28 and TRBJ2-4; a possible D gene is TRBD2 (5 bases). CDR3 size: 12 residues. V was trimmed by 6 bases and J by 12 bases, leaving 15 bases between them. The germline CDR1 and CDR2 sequences are MDHEN and SYDVKM. The CDR3 DNA sequence: TGTGCCAGCAGCACCGTCGGTCGGGGTCAGTACTTC. It yields the protein CASSTVGRGQYF.

This sequence joins TRBV29-1 and TRBJ1-2, with D unclear. This CDR3 contains 15 residues. The germline CDR1 and CDR2 sequences are SQVTM and ANQGSEA. V was clipped by 1 base and J by 3 bases, with 15 bases between them. CDR3 DNA: TGCAGCGTTGAAGTTTCCAGAACGGGCCACTATGGCTACACCTTC. Protein sequence: CSVEVSRTGHYGYTF.

This chain uses TRBV5-6 with TRBJ1-1; no firm D call. There are 14 residues in the CDR3. Trimming took 4 bases from V and 0 from J, leaving 10 bases between them. Germline values: CDR1 SGHDT, CDR2 YYEEEE. This CDR3 is CASSRMTVNTEAFF. CDR3 DNA sequence: TGTGCCAGCAGCCGCATGACGGTGAACACTGAAGCTTTCTTT.